The clone carrying this TCR beta chain was counted a few times. Its specificity is unknown. The sample comes from a study of post-analysis software for immune sequencing data. General study results and limits: The five TRBV segments detected at higher frequency in patients than in controls included TRBV5-6, TRBV5-1 and TRBV20-1.

This CDR3 is built from 14 residues. V lost 6 bases to trimming and J lost 8 bases; unmatched junction nucleotides: 7. Germline CDR1 SNHLY, CDR2 FYNNEI. The library was made from cDNA and included unique molecular identifiers. TCRdb processed the PCR reads anew with MiXCR; each CDR3 protein has one entry. The repertoire holds 350,000 to 450,000 distinct CDR3 sequences, with less than 35% as singletons. This receptor was taken from a girl aged 10 to 17 with multiple sclerosis. The material sequenced was blood. The chain combines TRBV2 with TRBJ2-4; the match to TRBD1 covers 10 bases. CDR3 in DNA: TGTGCCAGCAGGGACCCGGACAGGGGGGACATTCAGTACTTC. Protein product: CASRDPDRGDIQYF.